Below, 24 T cell receptor beta chains from the same sample are listed, as sequenced in a study of blood T cell repertoires in COVID-19 (dated by TCRdb to the early 2020s). Libraries were constructed by the immunoSEQ multiplex PCR assay. Imported from immuneACCESS, the table was reduced by TCRdb to in-frame sequences with V and J called. These copies leave out some clones; in studies compared against another copy, an unresolved V gene accounts for under half, and the cause of the remainder is not known. This sample comprises tens of thousands of clones, 90% to 95% of them detected only once. About 3.4% of the sample is taken by the ten largest. Sequencing used peripheral blood. Every receptor here comes from a human donor in a cohort sampled during active COVID-19.

The V and J genes are TRBV27 and TRBJ1-2, with 10 bases aligning to TRBD1. V was clipped by 2 bases and J by 8 bases; unmatched bases: 11. The CDR3 spans 16 residues. Germline CDR1 and CDR2: MNHEY and SMNVEV (reference sequence). CDR3 DNA sequence: TGTGCCAGCAGTTTAGGACAGGGGGGCCTCATGGGGGGCTACACCTTC. This encodes CASSLGQGGLMGGYTF.

The chain has TRBV3-1 (or the pseudogene TRBV3-2) and TRBJ2-5; 8 nucleotides agree with TRBD2. V shed 10 bases and J 0 bases; nucleotides not matched to a gene: 13. The CDR3 is made up of 16 amino acids. CDR1 LGHDT and CDR2 YNNKEL come from the germline V gene (reference sequence). Here the CDR3 reads CATNRDRGLDQETQYF. The CDR3 nucleotides are TGTGCCACAAATAGAGATCGGGGACTAGACCAAGAGACCCAGTACTTC.

J is TRBJ2-5 and V is TRBV5-4, with TRBD2 matching over 7 bases. This CDR3 has 16 amino acids. V trimming: 3 bases; J trimming: 5 bases; junction bases outside the gene matches: 13. CDR1 and CDR2 from the germline V gene are SGHNT and YYREEE (reference sequence). The CDR3 nucleotides read TGTGCCAGCAGCTCGGGCGCGGGGGACCGGTTGGAGACCCAGTACTTC. Translating it yields CASSSGAGDRLETQYF.

J is TRBJ1-2 and V is TRBV5-1; 8 nucleotides match TRBD1. V dropped 3 bases and J dropped 3; count of bases not matched to a gene: 4. The germline CDR1 and CDR2 sequences are SGHRS and YFSETQ. This CDR3 comprises 14 residues. As DNA, the CDR3 is TGCGCCAGCAGCTCGGGACAGGCAGACTATGGCTACACCTTC. Translation gives CASSSGQADYGYTF.

The gene calls are TRBV7-8 and TRBJ2-5; 7 bases map to TRBD1. The V gene's germline CDR1 is SGHVS and CDR2 FQNEAQ. The J segment lost 3 bases and the V segment lost 5 bases, leaving 12 bases of the junction unmatched. The CDR3 length is 16 residues. The CDR3 DNA reads TGTGCCAGCAGCACCCGATGGACAGGCCCGAAAGAGACCCAGTACTTC. This gives the protein CASSTRWTGPKETQYF.

The chain joins TRBV21-1 to TRBJ1-2; TRBD1 is taken as the D call from the table, unchecked against the DNA. TRBV21-1 is an annotated pseudogene. This CDR3 spans 16 amino acids. The CDR3 DNA reads as TGTGCCAGCAGCAAATCCCGACAGGGAAGCGACTATGGCTACACCTTC. This codes for CASSKSRQGSDYGYTF.

The chain employs TRBV5-1 and TRBJ1-1, with D maybe TRBD1 (5 bases). The CDR3 is made up of 11 amino acids. Looked up from germline, CDR1 is SGHRS and CDR2 is YFSETQ. Trimming cost V 4 bases and J 11 bases, with 12 bases left between them. The CDR3: CASSGSGRAFF. The CDR3 nucleotides read TGCGCCAGCAGCGGATCAGGGAGGGCTTTCTTT.

The chain recombines TRBV2 with TRBJ1-5, with 8 positions matching TRBD1. The germline gives CDR1 SNHLY, CDR2 FYNNEI. The CDR3 runs 14 residues. V shed 6 bases, J shed 8 bases, and the junction held 9 bases outside the gene matches. CDR3 DNA: TGTGCCAGCAGCGGAGACAGGGGTGTGAAGCCCCAGCATTTT. It is translated as CASSGDRGVKPQHF.

In this sample, this clone turned up once. The chain couples TRBV19 to TRBJ2-3; D is unresolved. This CDR3 region has 13 residues. Germline V lookup: CDR1 LNHDA, CDR2 SQIVND (reference sequence). The V and J ends lost 8 bases and 0 bases respectively, with 9 bases between them. As DNA, the CDR3 is TGTGCCAGTCGGTCTGAAAGCACAGATACGCAGTATTTT. Protein: CASRSESTDTQYF.

This chain links TRBV5-4 with TRBJ1-1; maybe TRBD1 (5 bases). Germline V gene data show CDR1 as SGHNT and CDR2 as YYREEE (reference sequence). V was pared by 0 bases and J by 1 base, with 10 bases between. The CDR3 runs 15 residues. The CDR3 here is CASSLAGEKNTEAFF. The DNA for the CDR3 is TGTGCCAGCAGCTTGGCGGGGGAAAAGAACACTGAAGCTTTCTTT.

CDR3 sequence: CASSLGLTGANVLTF. CDR3 DNA sequence: TGTGCCAGCAGCTTAGGGCTTACCGGGGCCAACGTCCTGACTTTC. The chain carries TRBV7-9 and TRBJ2-6; D ambiguous. V shed 1 base and J shed 4 bases, with 8 bases lying between them. The length of the CDR3 is 15 residues. Germline CDR1 reads SEHNR; CDR2 reads FQNEAQ (reference sequence).

V usage is TRBV24-1 and J usage is TRBJ1-1, with D possibly being TRBD1 (5 bases). Trimming stripped 3 bases from V and 3 bases from J, with 13 bases between. From germline, CDR1 is KGHDR and CDR2 SFDVKD. The CDR3 runs to 15 residues. The CDR3 here is CATSDAKGRDTEAFF. The CDR3 DNA sequence: TGTGCCACCAGTGATGCTAAGGGGCGAGACACTGAAGCTTTCTTT.

This clone was counted a few times. The rearrangement uses TRBV24-1 and TRBJ2-5; no clear D. This CDR3 contains 13 residues. V was shortened by 2 bases and J by 0 bases, with 3 bases between the two germline ends. The germline V gene has CDR1 KGHDR and CDR2 SFDVKD. CDR3 in DNA: TGTGCCACCAGTGATTCTCACCAAGAGACCCAGTACTTC. Protein product: CATSDSHQETQYF.

This clone was detected only once. The chain couples TRBV2 to TRBJ1-2; 7 positions agree with TRBD1. This CDR3 is built from 13 residues. V trimming: 4 bases; J trimming: 4 bases; junction bases outside the gene matches: 3. Germline loops: CDR1 SNHLY, CDR2 FYNNEI. CDR3 amino acids: CASSADRVYGYTF. Here the CDR3 DNA reads TGTGCCAGCAGTGCTGACAGGGTCTATGGCTACACCTTC.

This chain links TRBV4-3 with TRBJ2-2; D gene unclear. The germline V gene encodes CDR1 LGHNA and CDR2 YSLEER. This CDR3 contains 15 residues. The germline V and J ends were trimmed by 2 bases and 6 bases, with 13 bases remaining between them. CDR3 sequence reads: CASSQSYFLSGELFF. CDR3 nucleotide sequence: TGCGCCAGCAGCCAATCCTATTTTCTTTCCGGGGAGCTGTTTTTT.

V is TRBV7-3 and J is TRBJ2-1; 9 bases fit TRBD2. Germline lookup yields CDR1 SGHTA and CDR2 FQGTGA. CDR3 length: 16 amino acids. The V and J ends lost 5 bases and 8 bases, in that order; junction bases with no gene match: 13. CDR3 nucleotide sequence: TGTGCCAGCAGCAAGTTGAGCGGGGGGCTTTGGCATGAGCAGTTCTTC. The encoded protein is CASSKLSGGLWHEQFF.

The rearrangement uses TRBV19 and TRBJ2-2; D is possibly TRBD1 (5 bases). This CDR3 contains 14 residues. The germline V gene encodes CDR1 LNHDA and CDR2 SQIVND (reference sequence). The ends were cut back, 2 bases at V and 8 bases at J, with 12 bases in the middle. The CDR3 region is CASSIRGRIGELFF. CDR3 DNA: TGTGCCAGTAGTATAAGGGGCAGGATAGGGGAGCTGTTTTTT.

The chain couples TRBV5-1 to TRBJ1-1; D remains ambiguous. The CDR3 extends over 14 amino acids. Trimming took off 0 bases at V and 7 bases at J, with 13 bases between the two ends. CDR1 is SGHRS, CDR2 YFSETQ, per germline. The CDR3 bases are TGCGCCAGCAGCTTGGGAACCGGGATTCTTGAAGCTTTCTTT. Residues: CASSLGTGILEAFF. Full variable domain (remainder filled in from reference TRBV5-1 and TRBJ1-1): KAGVTQTPRYLIKTRGQQVTLSCSPISGHRSVSWYQQTPGQGLQFLFEYFSETQRNKGNFPGRFSGRQFSNSRSEMNVSTLELGDSALYLCASSLGTGILEAFFGQGTRLTVV.

The rearrangement links TRBV5-5 to TRBJ2-1, with D perhaps TRBD1 (5 bases). V lost 0 bases and J lost 7, with 14 bases in between. In germline, CDR1 is SGHKS, CDR2 YYEKEE (reference sequence). The CDR3 spans 15 residues. The CDR3 nucleotides read TGTGCCAGCAGCTTGGTCCCCGGACAACTGAATGAGCAGTTCTTC. Its protein is CASSLVPGQLNEQFF. Based on the CDR3 plus reference TRBV5-5 and TRBJ2-1, the full variable domain is DAGVTQSPTHLIKTRGQQVTLRCSPISGHKSVSWYQQVLGQGPQFIFQYYEKEERGRGNFPDRFSARQFPNYSSELNVNALLLGDSALYLCASSLVPGQLNEQFFGPGTRLTVL.

This clone appeared once. Here the CDR3 reads CASERERRETEAFF. CDR3 nucleotide sequence: TGTGCCAGCGAACGGGAACGCCGGGAGACTGAAGCTTTCTTT. The gene calls are TRBV5-5 and TRBJ1-1; no reliable D call. This CDR3 comprises 14 residues. Germline CDR1 reads SGHKS; CDR2 reads YYEKEE (reference sequence). V lost 7 bases and J 5 bases, leaving 18 bases between the germline ends.

This chain links TRBV27 with TRBJ2-5; D might be TRBD2 (5 bases). CDR1 is MNHEY and CDR2 is SMNVEV in the germline V gene (reference sequence). The CDR3 has 15 residues. Trimming cost V 0 bases and J 9 bases, with 17 bases left between them. CDR3 amino acids: CASSLSATWVEAQYF. DNA for the CDR3: TGTGCCAGCAGTTTATCCGCGACATGGGTGGAGGCCCAGTACTTC.

This rearrangement joins TRBV4-3 to TRBJ2-5, with TRBD1 identical over 8 bases. Losses at the gene ends were 3 bases for V and 5 bases for J; bases not matched to a gene: 5. Germline V gene lookup returns CDR1 LGHNA and CDR2 YSLEER. The CDR3 runs 14 residues. Here the CDR3 DNA reads TGCGCCAGCAGCCATGACAGGGGTTACGAGACCCAGTACTTC. It encodes CASSHDRGYETQYF.

The chain combines TRBV10-3 with TRBJ1-3; D uncertain. The germline CDR1 and CDR2 sequences are ENHRY and SYGVKD. The CDR3 has 16 amino acids. V lost 0 bases and J lost 0, with 9 bases in between. The CDR3 here is CAISESGGFSGNTIYF. The CDR3 bases are TGTGCCATCAGTGAGTCGGGCGGGTTCTCTGGAAACACCATATATTTT.

The genes are TRBV30 and TRBJ2-5; perhaps TRBD2 as D (6 bases). Trimming left V 5 bases short and J 1 base short, with 23 bases between. CDR1 and CDR2 from the germline V gene are GTSNPN and SVGIG (reference sequence). The CDR3 has 17 residues. Here the CDR3 reads CAWGSSRWRGLQETQYF. The CDR3 DNA is TGTGCCTGGGGCTCTTCTCGCTGGCGGGGCCTCCAAGAGACCCAGTACTTC.